The present entry profiles one TCR beta chain with its context. Its antigen is currently unknown. The source of the sample is a study of yellow fever vaccine responses in identical twins. Points from the study as a whole: Vaccine-induced T cell responses in twins were reportedly observed to appear partly convergent, partly personalized.

Each CDR3 protein gets one entry after TCRdb re-called the RT-PCR reads with MiXCR. The sample gives around 9,600 distinct CDR3 sequences, roughly 84% of which show up once; under 2.5% is in the top ten. The CDR3 length is 13 residues. Trimming took 0 bases from V and 7 from J; bases not matched to a gene: 2. Per the germline V gene, CDR1 is SGHAT and CDR2 is FQDESV (reference sequence). Sequenced material: T cells from blood (PBMCs), unsorted or a sorted subset (not recorded which), taken before or after yellow fever vaccination (not recorded which). This sequence originates from a woman younger than 35 who received the yellow fever vaccine. The V gene is TRBV11-1, the J gene TRBJ1-1, with TRBD1 matching 7 bases. CDR3: CASSLATGIEAFF. CDR3 DNA sequence: TGTGCCAGCAGCTTAGCGACAGGGATTGAAGCTTTCTTT.